These 17 T cell receptor beta chains share one sample of origin, sequenced in a study of follicular helper T cells after annual influenza vaccination. Only in-frame clones appear in the TCRdb table, and some are missing; sequencing was by immunoSEQ multiplex PCR. The data show fewer than 8,000 clones, around 86% seen once. Time point in this sample: 2015-2016 season, pre-vaccination. Sample: CXCR5- memory CD4+ T cells sorted from blood, taken on the day of influenza vaccination. The receptors come from an adult who received the influenza vaccine.

The chain employs TRBV2 and TRBJ1-2; D gene ambiguous. This CDR3 is 13 amino acids long. V dropped 5 bases and J dropped 4 bases, with 11 bases sitting between them. Germline assignment: CDR1 SNHLY and CDR2 FYNNEI. The CDR3 here is CASSIGGSYGYTF. In DNA, the CDR3 is TGTGCCAGCAGTATAGGAGGCAGCTATGGCTACACCTTC.

The chain couples TRBV11-3 to TRBJ2-2; 7 bases line up with TRBD1. The V and J ends lost 5 bases and 5 bases, in that order; junction bases with no gene match: 11. The CDR3 loop spans 16 amino acids. Germline V gene sequence: CDR1 SGHNT, CDR2 YENEEA. The CDR3 sequence is CASSDTGTALTGELFF. The CDR3 DNA reads TGTGCCAGCAGCGACACCGGGACAGCACTAACCGGGGAGCTGTTTTTT.

This clone was picked up a small number of times. This sequence joins TRBV19 and TRBJ2-5; TRBD1 or TRBD2 may be the D gene (5 bases each). Germline assignment: CDR1 LNHDA and CDR2 SQIVND (reference sequence). The CDR3 runs to 14 residues. Trimming left V 4 bases short and J 1 base short, with 10 bases between. The CDR3 loop is CASSRTGTQETQYF. DNA for the CDR3: TGTGCCAGTAGTAGAACGGGGACCCAAGAGACCCAGTACTTC.

The chain is built from TRBV19 and TRBJ1-1; unclear D gene. CDR1 and CDR2 (germline): LNHDA, SQIVND (reference sequence). The CDR3 is 14 residues long. The ends were cut back, 5 bases at V and 3 bases at J, with 13 bases in the middle. The CDR3 reads CASSDLSGDTEAFF. CDR3 coding DNA: TGTGCCAGTAGTGATCTGTCAGGAGACACTGAAGCTTTCTTT.

This clone turned up a few times. This rearrangement joins TRBV6-1 to TRBJ1-5; no definite D call. V was shortened by 3 bases and J by 6 bases, with 9 bases between the two germline ends. Germline V lookup: CDR1 MNHNS, CDR2 SASEGT. The CDR3 runs 13 residues. The CDR3 loop reads CASSEREGQPQHF. The CDR3 DNA follows: TGTGCCAGCAGTGAGAGGGAGGGTCAGCCCCAGCATTTT.

The gene calls are TRBV7-2 and TRBJ2-2; the D gene is possibly TRBD2 (7 bases). This CDR3 comprises 19 residues. Per germline, CDR1 SGHTA and CDR2 FQGNSA. Trimming took off 5 bases at V and 2 bases at J, with 24 bases between the two ends. CDR3 amino acids: CASSRLGAGARHNTGELFF. In DNA form, the CDR3 reads TGTGCCAGCAGCCGCCTTGGGGCGGGGGCCCGACATAACACCGGGGAGCTGTTTTTT.

This rearrangement joins TRBV19 to TRBJ2-7; the D call may be TRBD1 or TRBD2 (5 bases each). Trimming stripped 3 bases from V and 6 bases from J, with 18 bases between. The CDR3 spans 15 residues. CDR1 and CDR2 (germline): LNHDA, SQIVND (reference sequence). The CDR3 region has the DNA TGTGCCAGTAGTATCTCCAGGGAGAGGGGCTCCGAGCAGTACTTC. It encodes CASSISRERGSEQYF. Variable domain in full (rest from reference TRBV19 and TRBJ2-7): DGGITQSPKYLFRKEGQNVTLSCEQNLNHDAMYWYRQDPGQGLRLIYYSQIVNDFQKGDIAEGYSVSREKKESFPLTVTSAQKNPTAFYLCASSISRERGSEQYFGPGTRLTVT.

The V gene is TRBV18, the J gene TRBJ1-3; D unresolved. The CDR3 is made up of 17 amino acids. Germline CDR1 KGHSH, CDR2 LQKENI. V shed 5 bases and J shed 2 bases, with 19 bases lying between them. CDR3 amino acids: CASSTTPKIGPGNTIYF. CDR3 nucleotides: TGTGCCAGCTCAACAACTCCCAAAATAGGGCCTGGAAACACCATATATTTT.

The chain recombines TRBV6-5 with TRBJ1-2; D is possibly TRBD1 (5 bases). The V end lost 5 bases, the J end lost 2 bases, and 12 bases lay between the germline ends. This CDR3 contains 14 residues. The germline gives CDR1 MNHEY, CDR2 SVGAGI. Here the CDR3 reads CASSPSGPNYGYTF. Here the CDR3 DNA reads TGTGCCAGCAGTCCCTCGGGGCCGAACTATGGCTACACCTTC.

This clone was counted a few times. The V gene is TRBV11-3, the J gene TRBJ2-1; no clear D. Trimming took 3 bases from V and 5 from J, leaving 14 bases between them. Looked up from germline, CDR1 is SGHNT and CDR2 is YENEEA. The CDR3 is 15 amino acids. CDR3 amino acids: CASSFIGPPNNEQFF. The CDR3 DNA reads TGTGCCAGCAGCTTCATCGGGCCGCCTAACAATGAGCAGTTCTTC.

This clone was observed a handful of times. The chain is built from TRBV19 and TRBJ1-2; 7 bases are shared with TRBD1. From germline, CDR1 is LNHDA and CDR2 SQIVND (reference sequence). V lost 8 bases, J lost 7 bases, and 7 bases stayed unmatched. The CDR3 loop spans 12 amino acids. DNA for the CDR3: TGTGCCAGTTCGGGGACAGCTGGTGGCTACACCTTC. It is translated as CASSGTAGGYTF.

The chain links TRBV10-3 to TRBJ2-2; D unclear. Trimming removed 6 bases from V and 7 bases from J, with 12 bases in between. Looked up from germline, CDR1 is ENHRY and CDR2 is SYGVKD. The CDR3 loop spans 13 amino acids. The CDR3: CAISAPSVGELFF. In DNA form, the CDR3 reads TGTGCCATCAGCGCTCCTTCTGTCGGGGAGCTGTTTTTT.

CDR3 in amino acids: CASSRRTVSNTEAFF. The CDR3 region has the DNA TGTGCCAGCTCACGTCGGACAGTGTCGAACACTGAAGCTTTCTTT. The gene calls are TRBV18 and TRBJ1-1; D possibly corresponds to TRBD1 (6 bases). CDR1 and CDR2 (germline): KGHSH, LQKENI. The CDR3 extends over 15 amino acids. V gave up 4 bases and J gave up 1 base, with 13 bases separating them.

The V and J genes are TRBV5-6 and TRBJ2-7; D unresolved. Germline lookup yields CDR1 SGHDT and CDR2 YYEEEE. Deletions cut 1 base from V and 3 bases from J, with 11 bases between. The CDR3 is 14 residues long. The CDR3 loop is CASSLWQPNYEQYF. The CDR3 DNA reads as TGTGCCAGCAGCTTGTGGCAGCCCAACTACGAGCAGTACTTC.

A single count supports this clone. The rearrangement links TRBV5-4 to TRBJ2-3; D possibly corresponds to TRBD2 (6 bases). V was pared by 3 bases and J by 6 bases, with 17 bases between. Germline V CDR1 and CDR2: SGHNT, YYREEE (reference sequence). This CDR3 contains 15 residues. The DNA of the CDR3 is TGTGCCAGCAGCTCAACAAAGACTAGTTGGGATACGCAGTATTTT. It specifies CASSSTKTSWDTQYF.

The chain combines TRBV9 with TRBJ1-1, with D unresolved. Germline CDR1 reads SGDLS; CDR2 reads YYNGEE. V gave up 0 bases and J gave up 4 bases, with 13 bases separating them. CDR3 size: 15 residues. The chain's CDR3 is CASSVDLERSTEAFF. The CDR3 nucleotides are TGTGCCAGCAGCGTAGACCTGGAGAGGTCCACTGAAGCTTTCTTT.

A few counts support this clone. The chain has TRBV7-8 and TRBJ2-7, with 8 bases identical to TRBD2. The junction had 4 bases not matched to a gene; V was cut back by 1 base and J by 5 bases. Germline V gene sequence: CDR1 SGHVS, CDR2 FQNEAQ. The CDR3 spans 14 residues. The CDR3 DNA sequence: TGTGCCAGCAGCTTAGAGCAGCGGGGGAACGAGCAGTACTTC. Translating it yields CASSLEQRGNEQYF.